The present T cell receptor (beta chain) was sequenced within a study of cytomegalovirus exposure and HLA in healthy donors. For the study at large: The approximately 130 validation repertoires were reported in a later analysis to have been generated on the same platform as the approximately 700 first-cohort repertoires.

CDR3 length: 16 amino acids. Trimming cost V 5 bases and J 5 bases, with 20 bases left between them. Germline CDR1 SGHDT, CDR2 YYEEEE. Findings of the study overall: There were under 200 TCR beta chains listed as cytomegalovirus-associated. Among TCR sequences, most were rare, though some public TCRs appeared in many donors.

On this clone: Antigen: not known.

Some clones are missing from TCRdb's copy, which holds only in-frame ones; the method was immunoSEQ multiplex PCR. The table lists approximately 140,000 clones, approximately 87% of them singletons. The specimen was PBMCs. The chain joins TRBV5-6 to TRBJ2-1; D may be TRBD2 (6 bases). This TCR was sampled from a man aged 18 to 35 in good health and CMV-seronegative. This chain's CDR3 is CASSSILLAAHNEQFF. CDR3 in DNA: TGTGCCAGCAGTTCTATACTACTAGCAGCCCACAATGAGCAGTTCTTC.